This T cell receptor (beta chain) was identified during a study of T cell responses to AZD1222 COVID-19 vaccine (dated by TCRdb to 2020 to 2023). Background for the entire study: A total of 240 or so trial participants underwent TCR sequencing, of whom more than 200 had received two doses of AZD1222 and some 26 had received two doses of the MenACWY control vaccine. Trial participants were enrolled into age subgroups of 18-55, 56-69 and 70-plus years, which contained approximately 150, 30 and 60 TCR-sequenced participants, respectively.

Turning to this clone: There is no known antigen for this receptor. Base quality data are lacking; no much larger clone is found one base away.

The time point label, as the study defines it: about 28 days (+/-7) after the second vaccine dose. Because spike-specific TCR depth and breadth did not differ between the two schedules, AZD1222 recipients who got a second dose at roughly 4 weeks were pooled with those who got a second dose at roughly 12 weeks. The vaccinee samples were drawn from two UK trials, COV001 and COV002, one of which was a single-blind randomized controlled phase 2/3 trial testing AZD1222 (ChAdOx1 nCoV-19) in healthy adults. For TCRbeta chain sequencing, PBMC samples were collected from trial participants at day 0 and at day 28 after the second dose. The CDR3 regions of human TCRbeta chains were analyzed by immunosequencing. In the paper's pipeline: Repertoire TCRs were checked for matches against a reference library of SARS-CoV-2-specific TCRs that had been generated using the MIRA antigen-specificity platform. Breadth was defined as the fraction of unique TCRs that were SARS-CoV-2-associated. Depth was defined as the fraction of total T cells that were SARS-CoV-2-associated. Using the MIRA data, every spike-specific TCR was mapped to the spike region that the TCR reacted to and assigned to either a CD4 or a CD8 class. Log10-transformed breadth and depth values were compared by one-way ANOVA with Sidak's multiple comparisons tests. The clones in this table, taken by TCRdb from immuneACCESS, are in-frame only. Not every clone is retained; where verified, under half of the shortfall comes from an unresolved V gene, and the cause of the rest is unknown. The V and J calls and clone size are taken from that table; D and trimming were inferred from the DNA. Within this sample are roughly 87,000 clones, with about 88% of them counted one time only. The ten largest account for approximately 5.1% of the sample.

The CDR3, from cysteine to phenylalanine, totals 17 residues. Of the read, only the CDR3 DNA is kept; its 51 bases are in frame from base 1. Sequences LGHDT (CDR1) and YNNKEL (CDR2) are obtained from the germline V gene (reference sequence). Deletion took 1 base off V and 0 bases off J, with a span of 13 bases between the germline ends. Findings and caveats that apply to the study as a whole: The 56-69-year group was small, and its depth increase did not reach significance, likely because of low power. Conclusions about previously exposed vaccinees are limited, since just a handful of AZD1222 recipients were seropositive for SARS-CoV-2 at baseline. Because no day 14 peak-response samples were available, the repertoires could be characterized only after the peak T cell response. Participants were mostly white British and included more females than males, and it was suggested by the authors that clonal diversity may have been underestimated. After two AZD1222 doses, both the breadth and the depth of spike-specific TCRs were significantly higher than at day 0 and than in MenACWY recipients. Nearly half of unique spike-specific TCRs reportedly recognized epitopes outside regions mutated in the B.1.351 and B.1.1.7 variants. CD4 TCRs associated with the vaccine covered the entire spike protein, and the dominant responses were in regions 160-218 and 743-854.

The sequence links TRBV3-1 (or the pseudogene TRBV3-2) to TRBJ1-5, with the D segment identity uncertain. Specimen: peripheral blood, collected 28 days after the second AZD1222 dose. This TCR derives from an adult who received the AZD1222 COVID-19 vaccine. This receptor carries the CDR3 CASSQGSATPSNQPQHF. The DNA is TGTGCCAGCAGCCAAGGATCCGCCACACCTAGCAATCAGCCCCAGCATTTT.